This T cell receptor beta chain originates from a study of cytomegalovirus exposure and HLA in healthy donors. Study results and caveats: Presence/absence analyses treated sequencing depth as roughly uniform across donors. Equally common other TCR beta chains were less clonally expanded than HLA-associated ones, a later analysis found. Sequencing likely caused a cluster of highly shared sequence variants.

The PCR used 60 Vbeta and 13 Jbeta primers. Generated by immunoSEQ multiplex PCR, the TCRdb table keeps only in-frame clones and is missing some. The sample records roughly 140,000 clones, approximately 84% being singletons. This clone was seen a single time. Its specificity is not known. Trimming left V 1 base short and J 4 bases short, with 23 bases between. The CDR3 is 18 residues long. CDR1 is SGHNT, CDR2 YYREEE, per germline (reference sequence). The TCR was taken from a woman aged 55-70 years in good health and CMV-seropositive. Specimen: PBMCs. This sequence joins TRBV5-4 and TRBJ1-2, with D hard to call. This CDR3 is CASSLFGGRRGKPYGYTF. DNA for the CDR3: TGTGCCAGCAGCTTGTTTGGAGGGCGCCGAGGAAAACCCTATGGCTACACCTTC.